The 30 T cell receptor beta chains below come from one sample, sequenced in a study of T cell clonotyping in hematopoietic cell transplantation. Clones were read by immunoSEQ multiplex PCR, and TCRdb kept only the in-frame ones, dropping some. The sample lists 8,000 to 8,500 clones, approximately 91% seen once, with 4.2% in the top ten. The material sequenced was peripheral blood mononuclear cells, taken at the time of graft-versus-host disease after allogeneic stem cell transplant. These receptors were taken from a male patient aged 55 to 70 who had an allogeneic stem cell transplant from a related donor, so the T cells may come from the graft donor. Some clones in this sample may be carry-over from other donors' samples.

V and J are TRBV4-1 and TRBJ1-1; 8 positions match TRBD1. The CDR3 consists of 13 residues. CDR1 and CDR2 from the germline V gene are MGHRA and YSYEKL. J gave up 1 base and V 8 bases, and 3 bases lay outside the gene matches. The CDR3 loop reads CASRDRQNTEAFF. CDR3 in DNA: TGCGCCAGCCGGGACAGGCAGAACACTGAAGCTTTCTTT.

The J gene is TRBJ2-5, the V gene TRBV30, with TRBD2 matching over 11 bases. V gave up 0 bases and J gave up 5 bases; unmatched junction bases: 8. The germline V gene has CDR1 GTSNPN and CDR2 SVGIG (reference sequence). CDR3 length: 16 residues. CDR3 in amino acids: CAWSVSLAGGWETQYF. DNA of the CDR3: TGTGCCTGGAGTGTATCCCTAGCGGGGGGATGGGAGACCCAGTACTTC.

The CDR3 reads CASCNKGQLNYGYTF. The CDR3 DNA follows: TGTGCCAGCTGCAACAAGGGACAACTTAACTATGGCTACACCTTC. The chain couples TRBV7-9 to TRBJ1-2; possibly TRBD1 for D (6 bases). The germline V gene has CDR1 SEHNR and CDR2 FQNEAQ (reference sequence). CDR3 size: 15 residues. V lost 8 bases to trimming and J lost 1 base, with 17 bases between them.

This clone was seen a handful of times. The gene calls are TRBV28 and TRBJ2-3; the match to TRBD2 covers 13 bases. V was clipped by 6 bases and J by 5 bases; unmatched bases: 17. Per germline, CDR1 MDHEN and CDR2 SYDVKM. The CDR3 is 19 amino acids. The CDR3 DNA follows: TGTGCCAGCAGCAGGACTAGCGGGGGCCATCCGCTGCTCCGAGATACGCAGTATTTT. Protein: CASSRTSGGHPLLRDTQYF. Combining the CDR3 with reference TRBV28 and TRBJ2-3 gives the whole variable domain DVKVTQSSRYLVKRTGEKVFLECVQDMDHENMFWYRQDPGLGLRLIYFSYDVKMKEKGDIPEGYSVSREKKERFSLILESASTNQTSMYLCASSRTSGGHPLLRDTQYFGPGTRLTVL.

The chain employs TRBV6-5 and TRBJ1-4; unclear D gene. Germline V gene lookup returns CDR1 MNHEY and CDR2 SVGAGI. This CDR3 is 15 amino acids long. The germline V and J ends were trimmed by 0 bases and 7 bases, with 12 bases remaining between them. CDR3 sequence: CASSYSGGLSEKLFF. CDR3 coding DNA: TGTGCCAGCAGTTACTCGGGCGGCTTAAGTGAAAAACTGTTTTTT.

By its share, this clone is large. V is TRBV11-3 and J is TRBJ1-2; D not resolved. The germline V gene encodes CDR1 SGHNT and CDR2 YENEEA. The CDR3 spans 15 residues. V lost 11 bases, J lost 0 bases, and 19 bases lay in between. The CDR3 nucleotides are TGTGCCTCCGCCCCCCCTTCATCCGCTAACTATGGCTACACCTTC. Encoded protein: CASAPPSSANYGYTF.

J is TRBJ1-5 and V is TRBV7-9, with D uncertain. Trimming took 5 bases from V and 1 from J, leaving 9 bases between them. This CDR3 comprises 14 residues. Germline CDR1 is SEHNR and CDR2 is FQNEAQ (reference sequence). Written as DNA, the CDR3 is TGTGCCAGCAGCAGAGCCGAAAGCAATCAGCCCCAGCATTTT. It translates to CASSRAESNQPQHF.

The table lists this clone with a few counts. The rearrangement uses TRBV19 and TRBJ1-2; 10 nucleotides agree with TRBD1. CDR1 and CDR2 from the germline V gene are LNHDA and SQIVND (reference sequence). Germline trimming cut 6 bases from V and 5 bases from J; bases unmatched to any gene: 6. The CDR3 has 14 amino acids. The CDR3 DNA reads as TGTGCCAGTAGATTGACAGGGGGCCGTTATGGCTACACCTTC. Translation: CASRLTGGRYGYTF.

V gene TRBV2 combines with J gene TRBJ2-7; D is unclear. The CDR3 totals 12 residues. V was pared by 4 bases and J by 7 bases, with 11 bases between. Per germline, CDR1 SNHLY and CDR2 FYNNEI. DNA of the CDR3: TGTGCCAGCAGTGTGGTAGGGTGGGAGCAGTACTTC. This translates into CASSVVGWEQYF.

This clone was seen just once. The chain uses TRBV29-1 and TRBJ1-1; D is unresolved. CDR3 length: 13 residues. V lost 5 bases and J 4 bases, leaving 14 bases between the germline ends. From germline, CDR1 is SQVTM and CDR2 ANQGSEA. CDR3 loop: CSVFGAGGTEAFF. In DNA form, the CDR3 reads TGCAGCGTTTTCGGAGCAGGAGGCACTGAAGCTTTCTTT. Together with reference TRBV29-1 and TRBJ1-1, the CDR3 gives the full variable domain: SAVISQKPSRDICQRGTSLTIQCQVDSQVTMMFWYRQQPGQSLTLIATANQGSEATYESGFVIDKFPISRPNLTFSTLTVSNMSPEDSSIYLCSVFGAGGTEAFFGQGTRLTVV.

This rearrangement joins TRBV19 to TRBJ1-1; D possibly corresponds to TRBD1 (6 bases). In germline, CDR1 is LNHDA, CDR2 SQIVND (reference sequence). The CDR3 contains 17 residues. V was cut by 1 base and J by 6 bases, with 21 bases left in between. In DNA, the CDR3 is TGTGCCAGTAGTATAGCCCAGGGGAGCCCCGGGAGGGCTGAAGCTTTCTTT. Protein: CASSIAQGSPGRAEAFF.

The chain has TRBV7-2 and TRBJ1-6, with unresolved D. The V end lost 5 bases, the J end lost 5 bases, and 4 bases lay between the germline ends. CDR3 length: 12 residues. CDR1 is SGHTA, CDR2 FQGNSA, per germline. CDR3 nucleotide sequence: TGTGCCAGCAGCCTGAATAATTCACCCCTCCACTTT. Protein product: CASSLNNSPLHF.

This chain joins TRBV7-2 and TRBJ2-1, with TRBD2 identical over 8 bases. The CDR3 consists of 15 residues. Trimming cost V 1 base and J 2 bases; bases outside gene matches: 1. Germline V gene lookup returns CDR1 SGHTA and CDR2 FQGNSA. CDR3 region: CASSLVAGPYNEQFF. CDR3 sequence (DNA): TGTGCCAGCAGCTTAGTAGCGGGGCCCTACAATGAGCAGTTCTTC.

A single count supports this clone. For the CDR3, the DNA is TGTGCCAGCAGCTCCAGGACAGGAAGGAAACTGTTTTTT. It encodes CASSSRTGRKLFF. This rearrangement joins TRBV11-3 to TRBJ1-4, with 7 bases matching TRBD1. The CDR3 spans 13 residues. The J segment lost 11 bases and the V segment lost 4 bases, leaving 7 bases of the junction unmatched. Germline CDR1 SGHNT, CDR2 YENEEA.

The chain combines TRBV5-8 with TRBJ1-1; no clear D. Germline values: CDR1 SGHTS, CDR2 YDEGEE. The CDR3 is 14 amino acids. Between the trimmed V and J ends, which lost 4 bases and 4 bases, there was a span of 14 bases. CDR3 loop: CASSPTRGFTEAFF. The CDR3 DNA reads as TGTGCCAGCAGCCCGACCCGCGGATTCACTGAAGCTTTCTTT.

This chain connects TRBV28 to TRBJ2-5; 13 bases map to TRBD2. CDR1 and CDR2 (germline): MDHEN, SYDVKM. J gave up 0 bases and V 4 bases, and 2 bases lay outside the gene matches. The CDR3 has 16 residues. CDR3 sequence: CASSYGLAGDQETQYF. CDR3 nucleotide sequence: TGTGCCAGCAGTTATGGACTAGCGGGAGACCAAGAGACCCAGTACTTC.

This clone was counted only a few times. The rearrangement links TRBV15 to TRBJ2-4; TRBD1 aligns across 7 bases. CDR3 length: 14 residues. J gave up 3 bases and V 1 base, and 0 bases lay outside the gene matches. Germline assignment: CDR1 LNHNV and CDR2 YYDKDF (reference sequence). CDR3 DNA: TGTGCCACCAGCAGAGGGGACAGCAAAAACATTCAGTACTTC. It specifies CATSRGDSKNIQYF.

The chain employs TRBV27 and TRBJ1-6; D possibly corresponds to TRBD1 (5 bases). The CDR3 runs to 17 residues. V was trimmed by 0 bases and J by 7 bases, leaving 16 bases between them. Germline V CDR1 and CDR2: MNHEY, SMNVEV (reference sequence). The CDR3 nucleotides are TGTGCCAGCAGTTTATCCTCGGGGGGGGATCGGAATTCACCCCTCCACTTT. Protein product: CASSLSSGGDRNSPLHF.

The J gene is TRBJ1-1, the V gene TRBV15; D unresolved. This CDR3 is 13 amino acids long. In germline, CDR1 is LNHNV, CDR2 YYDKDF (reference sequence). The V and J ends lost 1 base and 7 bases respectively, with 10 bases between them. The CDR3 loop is CATSRVPSGEAFF. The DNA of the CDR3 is TGTGCCACCAGCAGAGTCCCCTCAGGTGAAGCTTTCTTT.

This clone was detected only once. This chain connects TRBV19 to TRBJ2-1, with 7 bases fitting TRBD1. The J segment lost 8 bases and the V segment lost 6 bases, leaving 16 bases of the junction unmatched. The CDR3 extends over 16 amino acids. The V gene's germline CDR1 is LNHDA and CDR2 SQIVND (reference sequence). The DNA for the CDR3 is TGTGCCAGTAGCTTACAGGGGAGCCACTTGTACGATGAGCAGTTCTTC. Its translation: CASSLQGSHLYDEQFF.

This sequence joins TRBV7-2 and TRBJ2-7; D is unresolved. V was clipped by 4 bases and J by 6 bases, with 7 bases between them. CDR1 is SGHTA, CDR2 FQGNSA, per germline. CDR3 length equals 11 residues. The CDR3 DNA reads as TGTGCCAGCAGCTCCCGTGGCGAGCAGTACTTC. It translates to CASSSRGEQYF. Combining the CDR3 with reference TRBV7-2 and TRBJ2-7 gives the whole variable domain GAGVSQSPSNKVTEKGKDVELRCDPISGHTALYWYRQSLGQGLEFLIYFQGNSAPDKSGLPSDRFSAERTGGSVSTLTIQRTQQEDSAVYLCASSSRGEQYFGPGTRLTVT.

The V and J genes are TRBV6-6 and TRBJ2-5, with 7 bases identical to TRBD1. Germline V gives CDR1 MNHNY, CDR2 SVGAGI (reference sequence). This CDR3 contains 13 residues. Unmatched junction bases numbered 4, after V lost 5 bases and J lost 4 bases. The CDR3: CASSDGTVETQYF. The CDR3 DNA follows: TGTGCCAGCAGTGACGGGACAGTAGAGACCCAGTACTTC.

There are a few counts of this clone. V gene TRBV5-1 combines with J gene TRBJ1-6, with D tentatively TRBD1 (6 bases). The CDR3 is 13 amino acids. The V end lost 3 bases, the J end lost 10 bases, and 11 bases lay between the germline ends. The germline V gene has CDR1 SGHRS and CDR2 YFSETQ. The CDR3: CASSSNRESPLHF. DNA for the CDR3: TGCGCCAGCAGCTCCAACAGGGAATCACCCCTCCACTTT.

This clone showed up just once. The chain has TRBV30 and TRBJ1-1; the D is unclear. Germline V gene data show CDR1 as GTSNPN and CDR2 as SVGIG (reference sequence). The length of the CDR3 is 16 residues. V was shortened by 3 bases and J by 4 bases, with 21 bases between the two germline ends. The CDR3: CAWRDRARSRATEAFF. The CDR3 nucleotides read TGTGCCTGGAGAGACCGCGCCCGGAGCCGCGCCACTGAAGCTTTCTTT.

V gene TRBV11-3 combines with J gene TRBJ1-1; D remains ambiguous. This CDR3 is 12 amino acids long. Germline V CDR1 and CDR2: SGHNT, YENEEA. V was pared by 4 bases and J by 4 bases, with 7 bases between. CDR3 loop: CASSYLSTEAFF. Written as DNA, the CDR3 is TGTGCCAGCAGCTACCTGAGCACTGAAGCTTTCTTT.

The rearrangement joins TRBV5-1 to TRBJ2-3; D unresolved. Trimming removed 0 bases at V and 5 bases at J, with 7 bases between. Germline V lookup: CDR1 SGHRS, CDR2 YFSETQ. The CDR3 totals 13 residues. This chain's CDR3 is CASSLVDVDTQYF. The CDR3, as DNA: TGCGCCAGCAGCTTGGTGGACGTAGATACGCAGTATTTT.

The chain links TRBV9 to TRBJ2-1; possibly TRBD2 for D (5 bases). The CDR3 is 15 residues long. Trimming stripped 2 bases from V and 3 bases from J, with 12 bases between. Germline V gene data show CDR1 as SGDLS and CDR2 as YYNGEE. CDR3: CASSVLADLYNEQFF. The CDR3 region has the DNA TGTGCCAGCAGCGTCCTAGCAGACCTCTACAATGAGCAGTTCTTC. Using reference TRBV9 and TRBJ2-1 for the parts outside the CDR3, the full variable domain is DSGVTQTPKHLITATGQRVTLRCSPRSGDLSVYWYQQSLDQGLQFLIQYYNGEERAKGNILERFSAQQFPDLHSELNLSSLELGDSALYFCASSVLADLYNEQFFGPGTRLTVL.

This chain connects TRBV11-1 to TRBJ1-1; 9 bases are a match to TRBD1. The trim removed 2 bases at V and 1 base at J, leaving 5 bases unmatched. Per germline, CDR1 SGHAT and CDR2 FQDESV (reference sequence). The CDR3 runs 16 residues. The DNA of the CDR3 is TGTGCCAGCAGCTTAATACAGGGGGCTTGGAACACTGAAGCTTTCTTT. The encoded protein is CASSLIQGAWNTEAFF.

CDR3 region: CASSTGTWETQYF. The CDR3 region has the DNA TGTGCCAGCAGCACCGGCACCTGGGAGACCCAGTACTTC. V is TRBV5-4 and J is TRBJ2-5; D remains unclear. Between the trimmed V and J ends, which lost 4 bases and 5 bases, there was a span of 12 bases. Germline CDR1 reads SGHNT; CDR2 reads YYREEE (reference sequence). CDR3 size: 13 residues.

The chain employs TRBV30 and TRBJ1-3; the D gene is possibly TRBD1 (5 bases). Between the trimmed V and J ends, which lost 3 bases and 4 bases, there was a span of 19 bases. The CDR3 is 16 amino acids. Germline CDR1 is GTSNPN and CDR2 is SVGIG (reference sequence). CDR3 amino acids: CAWRLGGTMSGNTIYF. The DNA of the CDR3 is TGTGCCTGGAGGTTAGGTGGGACTATGTCCGGAAACACCATATATTTT.